This is a list of T cell receptor beta chains from one sample in a study of CD8 T cells in Susac syndrome. TCRdb used MiXCR to reprocess the immunoSEQ multiplex PCR reads, holding one entry per CDR3 protein. Here the sample spans fewer than 200,000 distinct CDR3 sequences, roughly 91% being singletons. The source material was CD4+ T cells from PBMCs. The source of these receptors is a human donor with Susac syndrome. Both conserved end residues are part of each CDR3. Each record gives: V gene, CDR3 length, J gene, CDR3 protein.

>TRBV5-6|16|TRBJ1-5
CASSSQTGRDGQPQHF
>TRBV7-8|14|TRBJ1-2
CASSEGQGGYGYTF
>TRBV11-2|14|TRBJ1-6
CASGAGPYNSPLHF
>TRBV7-6|13|TRBJ1-2
CASSLAEGLGYTF
>TRBV6-2/TRBV6-3|15|TRBJ2-1
CASSYGGPSYNEQFF
>TRBV5-4|16|TRBJ1-2
CASSPRPVPFAFGYTF
>TRBV27|14|TRBJ1-6
CASSLGAGNSPLHF
>TRBV15|15|TRBJ1-5
CATSPRGDNGQPQHF
>TRBV20-1|17|TRBJ1-5
CSARSRGGSEQNQPQHF
>TRBV28|14|TRBJ2-3
CASSVAGVQDTQYF
>TRBV16|14|TRBJ1-2
CASSQRGGNYGYTF
>TRBV11-2|14|TRBJ2-1
CASSLNGPYNEQFF
>TRBV29-1|11|TRBJ1-2
CSVTRQAAYTF
>TRBV18|15|TRBJ2-1
CASSRTSGGHIEQFF
>TRBV18|13|TRBJ2-5
CATRPDPQETQYF
>TRBV12-3/TRBV12-4|14|TRBJ2-1
CASSLWTDYNEQFF
>TRBV11-2|16|TRBJ2-3
CASSFSTQGSAYTQYF
>TRBV7-3|17|TRBJ1-1
CASSLKGASSMNTEAFF
>TRBV9|15|TRBJ1-2
CASSLEPGQKYGYTF
>TRBV5-1|15|TRBJ1-2
CASSLDSAQSYGYTF
>TRBV11-2|20|TRBJ2-7
CASSLDSTPGLAGGTYEQYF
>TRBV19|14|TRBJ1-2
CASSIEHANYGYTF
>TRBV6-1|12|TRBJ2-5
CASSENPARRYF
>TRBV20-1|12|TRBJ2-7
CSLTGTSYEQYF
>TRBV20-1|14|TRBJ2-3
CSARAGGLTDTQYF
>TRBV5-6|14|TRBJ2-1
CASKLAGGINEQFF
>TRBV10-2|15|TRBJ2-5
CASTLGGGSQETQYF
>TRBV10-3|14|TRBJ1-1
CAISDVQGNTEAFF